A selection of T cell receptor beta chains follows, all from one sample in a study of OX40 agonist ivuxolimab in advanced cancers. Sequencing was performed with immunoSEQ multiplex PCR; in TCRdb, only in-frame clones are kept and a portion is missing. The sample holds tens of thousands of clones, roughly four fifths seen once. Here the sequenced sample was CD4+ or CD8+ T cells sorted from blood, taken in a trial of the OX40 agonist ivuxolimab. Source of these receptors: an adult with an advanced solid tumor such as melanoma, head and neck, liver or kidney cancer. Each CDR3 is given with its conserved first and last residue. D genes are given only for firm matches. Not all rows give a size; the values are once, few, many and, for expanded clones, a class.

j_gene | d_gene | v_gene | abundance | CDR3nt | CDR3aa
TRBJ2-3 | . | TRBV5-1 | once | TGCGCCAGCAGCTTGGCCGGGGGACGGGGCACAGATACGCAGTATTTT | CASSLAGGRGTDTQYF
TRBJ1-6 | TRBD1 | TRBV5-1 | . | TGCGCCAGCAGCACCATGACAGGGGGCGGGAGTTCACCCCTCCACTTT | CASSTMTGGGSSPLHF
TRBJ1-2 | TRBD1 | TRBV2 | . | TGTGCCAGCAGTGCGTCAGGGGGCGATGGCTACACCTTC | CASSASGGDGYTF
TRBJ2-1 | . | TRBV6-5 | . | TGTGCCAGCCGAGAACAGGGGGGGTACAATGAGCAGTTCTTC | CASREQGGYNEQFF
TRBJ2-2 | . | TRBV5-1 | once | TGCGCCAGCAGCTTGGAAGAGCCGGCCACCGGGGAGCTGTTTTTT | CASSLEEPATGELFF
TRBJ2-7 | . | TRBV7-8 | . | TGTGCCAGCAGCCCTCGTCAGAACCTGAACCACGAGCAGTACTTC | CASSPRQNLNHEQYF
TRBJ1-4 | TRBD1 | TRBV11-2 | once | TGTGCCAGCAGCCCGCAGGGGGCGCGAAATGAAAAACTGTTTTTT | CASSPQGARNEKLFF
TRBJ1-2 | TRBD1 | TRBV6-5 | few | TGTGCCAGCAGTCAGGGGGAGCTCTATGGCTACACCTTC | CASSQGELYGYTF
TRBJ2-3 | . | TRBV11-3 | . | TGTGCCAGCAGCTTTGGAAGGGTAGATTTCGGCACAGATACGCAGTATTTT | CASSFGRVDFGTDTQYF
TRBJ2-1 | . | TRBV11-2 | . | TGTGCCAGCACCGTAACAGGGGGAGGGCATGAGCAGTTCTTC | CASTVTGGGHEQFF
TRBJ2-5 | . | TRBV10-2 | few | TGCGCCAGCCATCACGGGGTACAAGAGACCCAGTACTTC | CASHHGVQETQYF
TRBJ1-1 | . | TRBV28 | . | TGTGCCAGCCTACGTAGCACTGAAGCTTTCTTT | CASLRSTEAFF
TRBJ2-5 | . | TRBV9 | . | TGTGCCAGCAGCCGTCCGGGTTACCAAGAGACCCAGTACTTC | CASSRPGYQETQYF
TRBJ1-6 | . | TRBV7-2 | . | TGTGCCAGCAGCCCAGCGGGGGAACGGTCACCCCTCCACTTT | CASSPAGERSPLHF
TRBJ2-7 | . | TRBV5-1 | . | TGCGCCAGCAGCTTGGTGGGCAGTACCTACGAGCAGTACTTC | CASSLVGSTYEQYF
TRBJ2-1 | . | TRBV7-6 | . | TGTGCCAGCAGCTCCCAGGGTCCCCTATACAATGAGCAGTTCTTC | CASSSQGPLYNEQFF